The rows below give T cell receptor beta chains drawn from one sample of a study of response to subunit inactivated influenza vaccine. Each CDR3 protein gets one entry after TCRdb re-called the RT-PCR reads with MiXCR. Among more than 450,000 distinct CDR3 sequences listed, over 9.5% were seen once. The sample was PBMCs from blood, taken on the day of vaccination. The receptors derive from a man aged 45-65 years who received an inactivated influenza vaccine. Each CDR3 is given with its conserved first and last residue.

V gene	CDR3 protein
TRBV10-3	CATTDRGSYEQYF
TRBV12-3/TRBV12-4	CASSRGTDLGNTIYF
TRBV9	CASNPGTVNTGELFF
TRBV6-2/TRBV6-3	CASSPPAWTNEDSPLHF
TRBV12-3/TRBV12-4	CASRASRENTEAFF
TRBV18	CASSPLNNGELFF
TRBV20-1	CSLLSAGVFYEQYF
TRBV12-3/TRBV12-4	CASRAAGGSGELFF
TRBV3-1	CASSPSPASGEETQYF
TRBV20-1	CSAASTGGGVGTEAFF
TRBV7-7	CASSPSPGTYNEQFF
TRBV5-5	CASSFGWGRTGELFF
TRBV10-3	CAISESASGAGHAGELFF
TRBV27	CASGPGTSGRAYLFF
TRBV7-9	CASSLGVRVYNEQFF
TRBV4-3	CASSQGGRLGRNNYGYTF
TRBV5-1	CASSLVTGGTEAFF
TRBV12-3/TRBV12-4	CASSTGLFEQYF
TRBV29-1	CSVSQGARADTQYF
TRBV29-1	CSVVTGKETQYF
TRBV5-6	CASSLVLAIYNEQFF
TRBV20-1	CSARDPRQGANQPQHF
TRBV15	CATSSHPDLSGRPTYEQYF
TRBV20-1	CSARDAQLLPSYEQYF
TRBV2	CASGGTIDEQYF
TRBV20-1	CSASVTTSTDTQYF
TRBV9	CASSVAYYNEQFF
TRBV4-3	CASSQRILASDNEKLFF
TRBV27	CASSIWTGSNTEAFF
TRBV10-2	CASSPPDRLSSYEQYF
TRBV5-1	CASSLQGGTGASPLHF
TRBV15	CATSKETNQPQHF
TRBV30	CAWEWGGEAFF
TRBV3-1	CASSQDLTRGSSYEQYF
TRBV27	CASSSRPGLAGATDTQYF
TRBV2	CASSEGGGNQPQHF
TRBV5-8	CASSFEGGLRETQYF
TRBV10-3	CATADPISSEQYF
TRBV10-3	CATKATDRYEQFF
TRBV4-3	CASSQESVWGQGAYGYTF
TRBV12-3/TRBV12-4	CASNRLRETQYF
TRBV5-1	CASSGETSGLQETQYF
TRBV6-2/TRBV6-3	CASSPGGRYNSPLDF
TRBV29-1	CSVQGTGSYEQYF
TRBV27	CASSLRQGGGTEAFF
TRBV28	CASSRGAGTGELFF
TRBV6-5	CASSYMGLGYTF
TRBV28	CASRSSGGLGNTGELFF
TRBV3-1	CASSQARGLSYNEQFF
TRBV12-3/TRBV12-4	CASSPTGYQETQYF
TRBV4-3	CASSPGPPREGPGELFF
TRBV9	CASSAGDSDYGYTF
TRBV6-5	CASSSRQIYGYTF
TRBV5-1	CASSLVEGAYEQYF
TRBV3-1	CATSPGTDNSYEQYF
TRBV7-2	CASSLSGVQNIQYF
TRBV10-3	CASDIPSYEQYF
TRBV2	CASSEDQGGGYTF
TRBV11-2	CASSPNTGGDTQYF